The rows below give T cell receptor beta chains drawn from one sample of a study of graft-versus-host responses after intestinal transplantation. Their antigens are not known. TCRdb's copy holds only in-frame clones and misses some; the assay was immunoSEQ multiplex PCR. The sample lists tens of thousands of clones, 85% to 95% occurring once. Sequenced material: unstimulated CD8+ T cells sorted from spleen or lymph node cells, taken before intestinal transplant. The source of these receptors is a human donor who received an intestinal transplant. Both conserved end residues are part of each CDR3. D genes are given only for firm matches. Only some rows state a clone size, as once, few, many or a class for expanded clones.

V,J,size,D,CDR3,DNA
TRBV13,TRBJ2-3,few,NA,CASSLGGLASHAADTQYF,TGTGCCAGCAGCTTAGGCGGATTGGCTAGTCATGCCGCAGATACGCAGTATTTT
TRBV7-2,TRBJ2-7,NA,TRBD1,CASSSRQGSYEQYF,TGTGCCAGCAGCTCCAGACAGGGCTCCTACGAGCAGTACTTC
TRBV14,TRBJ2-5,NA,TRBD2,CASSQDPSGGPETQYF,TGTGCCAGCAGCCAAGATCCTAGCGGGGGCCCAGAGACCCAGTACTTC
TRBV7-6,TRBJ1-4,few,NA,CASSLDRGGEKLFF,TGTGCCAGCAGCTTAGACAGAGGAGGTGAAAAACTGTTTTTT
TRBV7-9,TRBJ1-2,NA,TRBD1,CASSLGGEGAGGYTF,TGTGCCAGCAGCTTAGGAGGCGAGGGGGCTGGTGGCTACACCTTC
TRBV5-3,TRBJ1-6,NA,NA,CARSRRAYSPLHF,TGTGCCAGAAGTCGTCGCGCTTATTCACCCCTCCACTTT
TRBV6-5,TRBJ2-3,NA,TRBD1,CASRGQGANSDTQYF,TGTGCCAGCAGAGGACAGGGGGCTAATTCAGATACGCAGTATTTT
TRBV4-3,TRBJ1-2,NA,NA,CASSQGTANYGYTF,TGCGCCAGCAGCCAAGGGACAGCTAACTATGGCTACACCTTC
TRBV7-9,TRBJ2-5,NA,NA,CASSPDPSPQETQYF,TGTGCCAGCAGCCCCGATCCCAGTCCCCAAGAGACCCAGTACTTC
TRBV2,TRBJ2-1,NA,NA,CASGGLNNEQFF,TGTGCCAGCGGCGGTCTTAACAATGAGCAGTTCTTC
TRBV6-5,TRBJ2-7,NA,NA,CASSYSSGNLEQYF,TGTGCCAGCAGTTACTCTAGCGGAAACCTCGAGCAGTACTTC
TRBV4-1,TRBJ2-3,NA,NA,CASSQEGRDYTDTQYF,TGCGCCAGCAGCCAAGAGGGGCGAGATTACACAGATACGCAGTATTTT
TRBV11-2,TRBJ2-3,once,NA,CASRAVSPNTQYF,TGTGCCAGCAGGGCGGTCAGTCCGAATACGCAGTATTTT
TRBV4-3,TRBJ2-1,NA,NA,CASRLTTGTYNEQFF,TGCGCCAGCAGACTTACCACCGGGACTTACAATGAGCAGTTCTTC
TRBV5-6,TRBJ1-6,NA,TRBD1,CASSLVGTGYNSPLHF,TGTGCCAGCAGCTTGGTAGGGACAGGGTATAATTCACCCCTCCACTTT
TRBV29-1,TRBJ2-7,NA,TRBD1,CSVPDRGYEQYF,TGCAGCGTGCCGGACAGGGGGTACGAGCAGTACTTC
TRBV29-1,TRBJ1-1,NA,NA,CSVDNSGVNTEAFF,TGCAGCGTTGATAATTCAGGGGTGAACACTGAAGCTTTCTTT
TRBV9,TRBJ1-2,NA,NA,CASSVGTDYGYTF,TGTGCCAGCAGCGTAGGAACGGACTATGGCTACACCTTC
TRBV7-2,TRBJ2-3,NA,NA,CASSFTGGGGDTQYF,TGTGCCAGCAGTTTTACGGGCGGAGGCGGAGATACGCAGTATTTT
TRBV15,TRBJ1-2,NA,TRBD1,CATSRGRQGVVGGYTF,TGTGCCACCAGCAGGGGAAGACAGGGGGTTGTGGGAGGCTACACCTTC
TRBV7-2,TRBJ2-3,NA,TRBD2,CASSLRDTRAGVISDTQYF,TGTGCCAGCAGCTTACGAGACACCAGGGCGGGGGTTATCTCAGATACGCAGTATTTT
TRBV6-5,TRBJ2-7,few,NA,CASSYGGGLTYEQYF,TGTGCCAGCAGTTACGGTGGGGGCCTTACCTACGAGCAGTACTTC
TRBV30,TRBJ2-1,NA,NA,CAQSGILYNEQFF,TGTGCCCAGTCAGGGATCCTCTACAATGAGCAGTTCTTC
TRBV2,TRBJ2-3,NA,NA,CASSFRVTDTQYF,TGTGCCAGCAGTTTTCGGGTCACAGATACGCAGTATTTT
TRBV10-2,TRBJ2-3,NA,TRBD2,CASSVLAGGTDTQYF,TGCGCCAGCAGTGTATTAGCGGGGGGAACAGATACGCAGTATTTT
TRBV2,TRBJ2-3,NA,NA,CASSRLDTQYF,TGTGCCAGCAGTCGGTTAGATACGCAGTATTTT
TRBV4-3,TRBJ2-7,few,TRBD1,CASSQWTGTYEQYF,TGCGCCAGCAGCCAATGGACAGGGACCTACGAGCAGTACTTC